The next 18 T cell receptor beta chains were all read from a single sample in a study of shared clonotypes between healthy human individuals. The protocol was immunoSEQ multiplex PCR, while the TCRdb copy is restricted to in-frame clones and leaves out a portion. The table includes 600,000 to 750,000 clones, around 72% detected once. Sequencing was carried out using memory CD4+ T cells sorted from blood. Subset here: CD45RA-negative fraction. Receptor source: a woman aged 25 to 39 in good health.

This clone occurred once. The chain recombines TRBV28 with TRBJ2-1; D is perhaps TRBD1 (6 bases). Trimming removed 3 bases at V and 12 bases at J, with 9 bases between. This CDR3 is built from 11 residues. Looked up from germline, CDR1 is MDHEN and CDR2 is SYDVKM. Here the CDR3 reads CASSFRGWQFF. The CDR3 nucleotides read TGTGCCAGCAGTTTCAGGGGTTGGCAGTTCTTC.

The chain combines TRBV2 with TRBJ1-2, with 7 positions matching TRBD1. The CDR3 has 15 residues. The germline CDR1 and CDR2 sequences are SNHLY and FYNNEI. After removal of 8 bases from V and 1 base from J, the junction contained 10 bases not matched to a gene. The CDR3 bases are TGTGCCAGCCCAACTCAGGGGGGGGTTAACTATGGCTACACCTTC. Protein: CASPTQGGVNYGYTF.

J is TRBJ2-7 and V is TRBV20-1, with unresolved D. The V end was cut by 3 bases, the J end by 7 bases, with 10 bases between. Germline V lookup: CDR1 DFQATT, CDR2 SNEGSKA (reference sequence). This CDR3 comprises 11 residues. The CDR3 DNA is TGCAGTGCTAGCCCCAGTGTGGAGCAGTACTTC. This translates into CSASPSVEQYF.

The chain uses TRBV5-4 and TRBJ2-3; 9 nucleotides align to TRBD2. V dropped 4 bases and J dropped 1; count of bases not matched to a gene: 16. CDR1 and CDR2 from the germline V gene are SGHNT and YYREEE (reference sequence). The CDR3 runs to 19 residues. The CDR3 nucleotides are TGTGCCAGCAGCCTGGAAGTGGCGGGAGGGCCCGGAGGCACAGATACGCAGTATTTT. Amino acids: CASSLEVAGGPGGTDTQYF.

The chain carries TRBV6-5 and TRBJ1-5; 9 bases are a match to TRBD1. The V gene end was trimmed by 5 bases and the J gene end by 6 bases; junction bases not matched to a gene: 8. The CDR3 has 15 amino acids. Germline lookup yields CDR1 MNHEY and CDR2 SVGAGI. In DNA, the CDR3 is TGTGCCAGCAGTCGACAGGGGGGGGTTCGTCAGCCCCAGCATTTT. Translating it yields CASSRQGGVRQPQHF.

This clone occurred once. This sequence joins TRBV5-6 and TRBJ2-5; D gene ambiguous. This CDR3 region has 13 residues. Trimming took off 1 base at V and 1 base at J, with 5 bases between the two ends. Germline values: CDR1 SGHDT, CDR2 YYEEEE. The DNA for the CDR3 is TGTGCCAGCAGCTTGACAGTCCAAGAGACCCAGTACTTC. Translating it yields CASSLTVQETQYF.

The chain employs TRBV5-1 and TRBJ1-1, with TRBD1 matching 7 bases. The CDR3 is made up of 14 amino acids. Germline V gives CDR1 SGHRS, CDR2 YFSETQ. V lost 3 bases, J lost 7 bases, and 9 bases stayed unmatched. The CDR3 bases are TGCGCCAGCAGCTCCGGGACAGAGGATAGTGAAGCTTTCTTT. This encodes CASSSGTEDSEAFF.

This clone was found once. V usage is TRBV28 and J usage is TRBJ2-4, with D perhaps assigned TRBD1 or TRBD2 (5 bases each). This CDR3 comprises 20 residues. Looked up from germline, CDR1 is MDHEN and CDR2 is SYDVKM. Deletions cut 5 bases from V and 0 bases from J, with 26 bases between. In nucleotides, the CDR3 is TGTGCCAGCAGTACCCACGGACCAGGGAGAGCGTATGGAGCCAAAAACATTCAGTACTTC. Protein sequence: CASSTHGPGRAYGAKNIQYF.

This clone was counted once. The V and J genes are TRBV28 and TRBJ2-7; D is perhaps TRBD1 (5 bases). Trimming took off 6 bases at V and 4 bases at J, with 10 bases between the two ends. The CDR3 runs 12 residues. The germline V gene has CDR1 MDHEN and CDR2 SYDVKM. CDR3 sequence (DNA): TGTGCCAGCAGGGCAGACAGTTACGAGCAGTACTTC. This encodes CASRADSYEQYF.

Ten or more counts support this clone. This chain links TRBV30 with TRBJ1-6, with D uncertain. CDR3 length: 13 residues. The V end was cut by 2 bases, the J end by 7 bases, with 9 bases between. The germline V gene encodes CDR1 GTSNPN and CDR2 SVGIG (reference sequence). The CDR3 DNA reads TGTGCCTGGAGTTTACAGAGCAATTCACCCCTCCACTTT. This encodes CAWSLQSNSPLHF.

This clone was counted a few times. The chain combines TRBV18 with TRBJ2-1; D is possibly TRBD2 (5 bases). Trimming stripped 2 bases from V and 8 bases from J, with 13 bases between. Germline V CDR1 and CDR2: KGHSH, LQKENI. The CDR3 runs 14 residues. The CDR3 region is CASSPNLARDEQFF. The DNA of the CDR3 is TGTGCCAGCTCACCAAACCTAGCACGAGATGAGCAGTTCTTC.

The chain recombines TRBV28 with TRBJ2-4; D may match TRBD1 or TRBD2 (5 bases each). Germline-derived CDR1 and CDR2 are MDHEN and SYDVKM. The CDR3 covers 16 residues. V was cut by 4 bases and J by 9 bases, with 22 bases left in between. Written as DNA, the CDR3 is TGTGCCAGCAGTTCTTCCGGGACCAGCGTTGGGAGCATTCAGTACTTC. This translates into CASSSSGTSVGSIQYF.

The chain employs TRBV27 and TRBJ2-5; TRBD2 matches at 8 bases. CDR1 and CDR2 (germline): MNHEY, SMNVEV (reference sequence). This CDR3 region has 15 residues. V shed 2 bases and J 4 bases; nucleotides not matched to a gene: 6. CDR3 protein: CASSLTGREVETQYF. The DNA of the CDR3 is TGTGCCAGCAGTTTAACCGGGAGGGAAGTAGAGACCCAGTACTTC.

The chain uses TRBV28 and TRBJ2-6, with TRBD1 matching over 7 bases. The trim removed 6 bases at V and 5 bases at J, leaving 7 bases unmatched. CDR3 length: 15 residues. The germline V gene encodes CDR1 MDHEN and CDR2 SYDVKM. CDR3 in amino acids: CASSPTGFRANVLTF. Written as DNA, the CDR3 is TGTGCCAGCAGCCCGACAGGGTTCCGGGCCAACGTCCTGACTTTC.

The V and J genes are TRBV29-1 and TRBJ1-1; TRBD1 matches 8 bases. Germline V gene lookup returns CDR1 SQVTM and CDR2 ANQGSEA. This CDR3 is built from 15 residues. The trim removed 4 bases at V and 0 bases at J, leaving 7 bases unmatched. CDR3 DNA: TGCAGCGTTGCCCGACAGGGGTCCGTGAACACTGAAGCTTTCTTT. It specifies CSVARQGSVNTEAFF.

V gene TRBV5-5 combines with J gene TRBJ2-1; no clear D. Germline V gene sequence: CDR1 SGHKS, CDR2 YYEKEE (reference sequence). Trimming left V 0 bases short and J 6 bases short, with 10 bases between. The CDR3 covers 14 residues. CDR3 in DNA: TGTGCCAGCAGCTTGGGTGCCGGGCTCAATGAGCAGTTCTTC. Its translation is CASSLGAGLNEQFF.

This rearrangement joins TRBV18 to TRBJ1-4, with no clear D. Trimming left V 4 bases short and J 8 bases short, with 11 bases between. Germline assignment: CDR1 KGHSH and CDR2 LQKENI. The CDR3 length is 13 residues. DNA of the CDR3: TGTGCCAGCTCACGAGCACAAACAGAAAAACTGTTTTTT. This encodes CASSRAQTEKLFF.

This clone occurred many times. The V call is TRBV7-9, the J call TRBJ2-2; possibly TRBD2 for D (6 bases). The CDR3 has 15 residues. The V and J ends lost 6 bases and 4 bases respectively, with 15 bases between them. CDR1 SEHNR and CDR2 FQNEAQ come from the germline V gene (reference sequence). The CDR3 DNA is TGTGCCAGCAGACCCGGGAGTGGTAGCACCGGGGAGCTGTTTTTT. Translating it yields CASRPGSGSTGELFF.